The sequence of this TCR beta chain was determined in a study of OX40 agonist ivuxolimab in advanced cancers. Study details: Partial responses were seen in three patients, one with hepatocellular carcinoma and two with cutaneous melanoma.

Generated by immunoSEQ multiplex PCR, the TCRdb table keeps only in-frame clones and is missing some. The data hold some 57,000 clones, with roughly 90% observed a single time. Comments on this clone: Its cognate antigen is unknown.

The V gene end was trimmed by 3 bases and the J gene end by 5 bases; junction bases not matched to a gene: 5. The CDR3 consists of 14 residues. CDR1 and CDR2 (germline): LNHDA, SQIVND (reference sequence). Findings and limits, study-wide: On average, CD8+ T cells showed a greater number of expanded clones than CD4+. There was clonal expansion of CD4+ and CD8+ blood T cells by week 6 at 0.1 to 3.0 mg/kg. Among patients with partial responses at 0.1-3.0 mg/kg, clonal expansion was among the lowest.

The V gene is TRBV19, the J gene TRBJ2-5, with 8 bases that match TRBD2. This specimen consisted of CD4+ or CD8+ T cells sorted from blood, obtained in a trial of the OX40 agonist ivuxolimab. This TCR was recovered from an adult with an advanced solid tumor such as melanoma, head and neck, liver or kidney cancer. Written as DNA, the CDR3 is TGTGCCAGTAGTATCACGGGAGGGGGGGAGACCCAGTACTTC. This encodes CASSITGGGETQYF.